A single sample is the source of the 4 T cell receptor beta chains below, sequenced in a study of a mutant IDH1 vaccine in newly diagnosed glioma (dated by TCRdb to the early 2020s). The time point label, as the study defines it: week 11, during vaccination. A 20-mer mutant IDH1 peptide at 300 micrograms in Montanide made up each vaccine dose, which was injected subcutaneously together with topical imiquimod. Libraries were prepared through the immunoSEQ multiplex PCR assay. TCRdb retrieved this table from immuneACCESS and kept in-frame rearrangements only. Not all clones are present; in checked studies, unresolved V genes account for under half, and no reason is known for the remainder. This sample holds about 64,000 clones; about 88% were observed only once. Around 8.3% of the sample is taken by the ten largest. These receptors have no identified antigens. The sequencing here drew on PBMCs, taken from a glioma patient whose treatment included an IDH1 peptide vaccine. The receptors here all came from a woman aged 45-60 years with glioma.

This clone was detected once. DNA of the CDR3: TGCGCCAGCAGCCAAGATCGGCGGGCCTACGAGCAGTACTTC. Its translation: CASSQDRRAYEQYF. This chain connects TRBV4-3 to TRBJ2-7; possible D gene TRBD2, 5 bases. Between the trimmed V and J ends, which lost 0 bases and 2 bases, there was a span of 8 bases. Germline V gene sequence: CDR1 LGHNA, CDR2 YSLEER. The CDR3 runs 14 residues.

This clone turned up a few times. V gene TRBV5-1 combines with J gene TRBJ1-1; possible D gene TRBD1, 6 bases. Per the germline V gene, CDR1 is SGHRS and CDR2 is YFSETQ. Trimming stripped 5 bases from V and 10 bases from J, with 18 bases between. This CDR3 is built from 13 residues. The CDR3 DNA is TGCGCCAGCAGGGGCCCACAGGGAGGAGCAGCTTTCTTT. This encodes CASRGPQGGAAFF.

The chain joins TRBV18 to TRBJ1-1; D not certain. Trimming pared 1 base from V and 7 bases from J, leaving 7 bases between. The CDR3 length is 12 residues. Germline loops: CDR1 KGHSH, CDR2 LQKENI. This CDR3 reads CASSPQQLEAFF. The CDR3 DNA reads TGTGCCAGCTCACCACAGCAACTTGAAGCTTTCTTT.

The V gene is TRBV18, the J gene TRBJ1-1; 7 bases are shared with TRBD1. J gave up 7 bases and V 3 bases, and 5 bases lay outside the gene matches. CDR3 length equals 13 residues. The germline V gene has CDR1 KGHSH and CDR2 LQKENI. This CDR3 is CASSPRRDSEAFF. CDR3 sequence (DNA): TGTGCCAGCTCACCCAGACGGGACAGTGAAGCTTTCTTT.